A selection of T cell receptor beta chains follows, all from one sample in a study of response to subunit inactivated influenza vaccine. TCRdb redid the calling of the RT-PCR reads with MiXCR, one entry per CDR3 protein. The table lists roughly 760,000 distinct CDR3 sequences, 20% to 25% of them singletons, with 10% to 13% in the top ten. The specimen was PBMCs from blood, collected 5 to 6 days after vaccination. Receptors were obtained from a man aged 45-65 years who received an inactivated influenza vaccine. The CDR3 runs from the conserved cysteine through the conserved F or W. D genes are given only for firm matches. Not all rows give a size; the values are once, few, many and, for expanded clones, a class.

d_gene: .; abundance: few; j_gene: TRBJ2-3; v_gene: TRBV6-5; CDR3nt: TGTGCCAGCAGTTACCGGGGGGCAGGGAGCACAGATACGCAGTATTTT; CDR3aa: CASSYRGAGSTDTQYF
d_gene: .; abundance: few; j_gene: TRBJ2-3; v_gene: TRBV6-5; CDR3nt: TGTGCCAGCAGTTACGGGGCTAGCACAGATACGCAGTATTTT; CDR3aa: CASSYGASTDTQYF
d_gene: .; abundance: few; j_gene: TRBJ2-3; v_gene: TRBV5-1; CDR3nt: TGCGCCAGCAGCTTACACCAAAAACAGCTAGCAAGCACAGATACGCAGTATTTT; CDR3aa: CASSLHQKQLASTDTQYF
d_gene: TRBD2; abundance: many; j_gene: TRBJ2-5; v_gene: TRBV4-1; CDR3nt: TGCGCCAGCAGCCGACTAGCTTTTGAGACCCAGTACTTC; CDR3aa: CASSRLAFETQYF
d_gene: .; abundance: many; j_gene: TRBJ1-1; v_gene: TRBV4-2; CDR3nt: TGTGCCAGCAGCCAAGAAAGTGGACAGCTCGAAGGGACTGAAGCTTTCTTT; CDR3aa: CASSQESGQLEGTEAFF
d_gene: TRBD1; abundance: .; j_gene: TRBJ2-2; v_gene: TRBV29-1; CDR3nt: TGCAGCGTTGAGAGGACAGGGTGGGTTGGGGAGCTGTTTTTT; CDR3aa: CSVERTGWVGELFF
d_gene: .; abundance: .; j_gene: TRBJ2-1; v_gene: TRBV5-1; CDR3nt: TGCGCCAGCAGATCTGGGTCCTCACTCTACAATGAGCAGTTCTTC; CDR3aa: CASRSGSSLYNEQFF
d_gene: .; abundance: .; j_gene: TRBJ2-1; v_gene: TRBV20-1; CDR3nt: TGCAGTGCGCAGACGGTGGTGTCCTACAATGAGCAGTTCTTC; CDR3aa: CSAQTVVSYNEQFF
d_gene: TRBD2; abundance: few; j_gene: TRBJ2-7; v_gene: TRBV20-1; CDR3nt: TGCAGTGCAATGGGACTAGCGGGTCCGCGCTACGAGCAGTACTTC; CDR3aa: CSAMGLAGPRYEQYF
d_gene: .; abundance: many; j_gene: TRBJ1-2; v_gene: TRBV13; CDR3nt: TGTGCCAGCAGCCCGGCATGGACGGAAAAAGACTATGGCTACACCTTC; CDR3aa: CASSPAWTEKDYGYTF
d_gene: TRBD1; abundance: many; j_gene: TRBJ2-7; v_gene: TRBV6-5; CDR3nt: TGTGCCAGCAGTTACTCGGGAACCGGGACAGGGTCCTCCTACGAGCAGTACTTC; CDR3aa: CASSYSGTGTGSSYEQYF
d_gene: .; abundance: .; j_gene: TRBJ2-3; v_gene: TRBV7-2; CDR3nt: TGTGCCAGCAGCTTAGTTGCGGGGAGTAGCACAGATACGCAGTATTTT; CDR3aa: CASSLVAGSSTDTQYF
d_gene: .; abundance: .; j_gene: TRBJ1-4; v_gene: TRBV5-1; CDR3nt: TGCGCCAGCAGCTTGGACAGGGATGGTGAAAAACTGTTTTTT; CDR3aa: CASSLDRDGEKLFF
d_gene: .; abundance: few; j_gene: TRBJ1-5; v_gene: TRBV6-2/TRBV6-3; CDR3nt: TGTGCCAGCAGTAGAGCCCAGGGTAACGGACAGCCCCAGCATTTT; CDR3aa: CASSRAQGNGQPQHF
d_gene: .; abundance: .; j_gene: TRBJ1-1; v_gene: TRBV2; CDR3nt: TGTGCCAGCATCCTGCGGCCTTCAGGGATGAACACTGAAGCTTTCTTT; CDR3aa: CASILRPSGMNTEAFF
d_gene: .; abundance: few; j_gene: TRBJ1-1; v_gene: TRBV24-1; CDR3nt: TGTGCCACCAGTGCCGGGTATGGGACTGAAGCTTTCTTT; CDR3aa: CATSAGYGTEAFF
d_gene: .; abundance: few; j_gene: TRBJ1-1; v_gene: TRBV6-1; CDR3nt: TGTGCCACGCGACTTAACAGGGAAGGAAACACTGAAGCTTTCTTT; CDR3aa: CATRLNREGNTEAFF
d_gene: .; abundance: few; j_gene: TRBJ1-4; v_gene: TRBV7-9; CDR3nt: TGTGCCAGCAGCACCCGCTTTTCGGGGACCCTCCCCGAAAAACTGTTTTTT; CDR3aa: CASSTRFSGTLPEKLFF